The 27 T cell receptor beta chains given below trace back to one sample, sequenced in a study of T cells in Graves' hyperthyroidism and ophthalmopathy. TCR beta CDR3 regions were amplified from RNA. HTBI primers were the set used in a first-round RT-PCR of the TCR CDR3. TCRdb used MiXCR to reprocess the multiplex PCR reads, holding one entry per CDR3 protein. The sample includes about 560,000 distinct CDR3 sequences, around 17% of them seen just once. Sequencing was performed on blood. The receptor set was obtained from a woman aged 18-29 years with Graves' hyperthyroidism.

The CDR3 protein is CARPAGDRAAYEQYF. CDR3 DNA sequence: TGTGCCAGACCTGCCGGCGACAGGGCCGCCTACGAGCAGTACTTC. The V and J genes are TRBV19 and TRBJ2-7; 7 nucleotides match TRBD1. The CDR3 spans 15 residues. The germline V gene encodes CDR1 LNHDA and CDR2 SQIVND (reference sequence). The trim removed 9 bases at V and 2 bases at J, leaving 13 bases unmatched.

The chain recombines TRBV18 with TRBJ2-2, with TRBD1 identical over 7 bases. After removal of 2 bases from V and 0 bases from J, the junction contained 9 bases not matched to a gene. This CDR3 has 18 residues. CDR1 KGHSH and CDR2 LQKENI come from the germline V gene. The DNA for the CDR3 is TGTGCCAGCTCACCAAGGGGTCCCGGGACAGCGAACACCGGGGAGCTGTTTTTT. This gives the protein CASSPRGPGTANTGELFF.

This clonotype was seen repeatedly, ten times or more. The chain uses TRBV18 and TRBJ2-2; perhaps D is TRBD1 or TRBD2 (5 bases each). Trimming cost V 7 bases and J 3 bases, with 9 bases left between them. The CDR3 runs to 13 residues. The germline V gene encodes CDR1 KGHSH and CDR2 LQKENI. CDR3 region: CASFGADTGELFF. As DNA, the CDR3 is TGTGCCAGCTTCGGGGCGGACACCGGGGAGCTGTTTTTT.

The CDR3 protein is CASSFFGGNTGELFF. CDR3 coding DNA: TGTGCCAGCAGTTTCTTCGGGGGGAACACCGGGGAGCTGTTTTTT. The J gene is TRBJ2-2, the V gene TRBV6-2 or TRBV6-3; TRBD2 is a possible D gene (6 bases). The CDR3 contains 15 residues. The germline V gene encodes CDR1 MNHEY and CDR2 SVGEGT. V lost 4 bases and J lost 1, with 10 bases in between.

Details on this clonotype: This may come from a read error, since a much larger clone is one base off. The chain recombines TRBV7-2 with TRBJ2-5; D call uncertain. The end of the DNA aligns better with TRBJ2-1, so the J call may be wrong. Germline CDR1 and CDR2: SGHTA and FQGNSA. This CDR3 is 13 amino acids long. For the CDR3, the DNA is TGTGCCAGCAACCCCCTCGCCCAAGAGACCCAGTTCTTC. Its translation is CASNPLAQETQFF.

The chain recombines TRBV19 with TRBJ1-5; 8 nucleotides agree with TRBD1. The CDR3 has 14 residues. With 8 bases clipped from V and 3 bases from J, the junction kept 6 bases outside the gene matches. Looked up from germline, CDR1 is LNHDA and CDR2 is SQIVND (reference sequence). CDR3 sequence (DNA): TGTGCCAGTGTGGCCAGGGGGCACAATCAGCCCCAGCATTTT. As protein: CASVARGHNQPQHF.

In this sample, this clonotype turned up a few times. V usage is TRBV24-1 and J usage is TRBJ1-2; no clear D gene. Per the germline V gene, CDR1 is KGHDR and CDR2 is SFDVKD. Trimming left V 5 bases short and J 2 bases short, with 5 bases between. The CDR3 length is 12 residues. CDR3 protein: CATSGGNYGYTF. CDR3 coding DNA: TGTGCCACCAGTGGTGGAAACTATGGCTACACCTTC.

Many counts were recorded for this clonotype. This chain connects TRBV20-1 to TRBJ2-3; TRBD2 matches at 12 bases. The J segment lost 2 bases and the V segment lost 6 bases, leaving 15 bases of the junction unmatched. The V gene's germline CDR1 is DFQATT and CDR2 SNEGSKA (reference sequence). This CDR3 contains 18 residues. CDR3: CSAPGLAGGHRYTDTQYF. DNA of the CDR3: TGCAGTGCCCCCGGGCTAGCGGGGGGGCATCGGTACACAGATACGCAGTATTTT.

This clonotype has only a few counts. The chain links TRBV12-3 or TRBV12-4 to TRBJ1-2; D is unclear. The CDR3 sequence is 15 residues long. V was pared by 1 base and J by 4 bases, with 13 bases between. The CDR3 sequence: CASSLGRILGYGYTF. The CDR3 DNA follows: TGTGCCAGCAGTTTAGGTCGCATCCTGGGCTATGGCTACACCTTC.

There are many counts of this clonotype. The chain recombines TRBV20-1 with TRBJ2-1, with 10 nucleotides matching TRBD2. The CDR3 sequence is 13 residues long. Germline-derived CDR1 and CDR2 are DFQATT and SNEGSKA (reference sequence). V lost 5 bases and J lost 6; bases outside the gene matches: 4. CDR3 nucleotides: TGCAGTGCTGAAGCGGGAGGGATCAATGAGCAGTTCTTC. As protein: CSAEAGGINEQFF.

This clonotype was counted many times. This rearrangement joins TRBV20-1 to TRBJ1-2, with TRBD1 identical over 9 bases. Germline V lookup: CDR1 DFQATT, CDR2 SNEGSKA (reference sequence). The CDR3 runs 16 residues. V trimming: 3 bases; J trimming: 2 bases; junction bases outside the gene matches: 10. DNA of the CDR3: TGCAGTGCTAGTATGTTTGGTGGACAGGGGAACTATGGCTACACCTTC. Translating gives CSASMFGGQGNYGYTF.

The chain recombines TRBV24-1 with TRBJ1-5; D remains unclear. The CDR3 spans 15 residues. Trimming took 3 bases from V and 0 from J, leaving 8 bases between them. Germline V gene sequence: CDR1 KGHDR, CDR2 SFDVKD. CDR3 residues: CATSDTGRSNQPQHF. Written as DNA, the CDR3 is TGTGCCACCAGTGATACCGGACGTAGCAATCAGCCCCAGCATTTT.

This clonotype has ten or more counts. The chain couples TRBV5-4 to TRBJ2-1; 8 nucleotides match TRBD2. Germline V gene data show CDR1 as SGHNT and CDR2 as YYREEE (reference sequence). V was clipped by 2 bases and J by 4 bases; unmatched bases: 5. There are 15 residues in the CDR3. The CDR3 sequence: CASSFGGEKYNEQFF. The CDR3 DNA follows: TGTGCCAGCAGCTTCGGGGGGGAAAAATACAATGAGCAGTTCTTC.

The genes are TRBV2 and TRBJ1-5, with 8 bases lining up with TRBD1. From germline, CDR1 is SNHLY and CDR2 FYNNEI. The CDR3 consists of 14 residues. J was trimmed by 3 bases and V by 4 bases; bases with no gene match: 2. The DNA for the CDR3 is TGTGCCAGCAGTGGGACAGGGATCAATCAGCCCCAGCATTTT. It specifies CASSGTGINQPQHF. Full variable domain (missing parts from reference TRBV2 and TRBJ1-5): EPEVTQTPSHQVTQMGQEVILRCVPISNHLYFYWYRQILGQKVEFLVSFYNNEISEKSEIFDDQFSVERPDGSNFTLKIRSTKLEDSAMYFCASSGTGINQPQHFGDGTRLSIL.

This clonotype was counted a few times. The CDR3 here is CSARDLSGGSNQPQHF. The CDR3 DNA follows: TGCAGTGCTAGAGATTTAAGTGGGGGAAGCAATCAGCCCCAGCATTTT. V usage is TRBV20-1 and J usage is TRBJ1-5, with D possibly being TRBD1 (5 bases). Germline V lookup: CDR1 DFQATT, CDR2 SNEGSKA (reference sequence). The CDR3 consists of 16 residues. Deletions cut 0 bases from V and 1 base from J, with 13 bases between.

This sequence joins TRBV20-1 and TRBJ2-7; D possibly corresponds to TRBD2 (6 bases). The V gene's germline CDR1 is DFQATT and CDR2 SNEGSKA (reference sequence). The CDR3 loop spans 13 amino acids. V gave up 6 bases and J gave up 3 bases, with 15 bases separating them. The CDR3 bases are TGCAGTGCGGGAGGAGCGGCAGTCTACGAGCAGTACTTC. Translating it yields CSAGGAAVYEQYF.

The V gene is TRBV7-9, the J gene TRBJ2-4, with a tentative D call TRBD1 (5 bases). The germline V gene has CDR1 SEHNR and CDR2 FQNEAQ (reference sequence). Trimming cost V 3 bases and J 0 bases, with 15 bases left between them. This CDR3 comprises 17 residues. The CDR3 loop is CASSFGIDSLAKNIQYF. The CDR3, as DNA: TGTGCCAGCAGCTTTGGGATCGACAGTCTAGCCAAAAACATTCAGTACTTC.

With respect to this clonotype: A much larger clone differs by one base, so this may be a read error. The J gene is TRBJ1-3, the V gene TRBV30; D not resolved. The V and J ends lost 1 base and 2 bases respectively, with 12 bases between them. The V gene's germline CDR1 is GTSNPN and CDR2 SVGIG (reference sequence). The length of the CDR3 is 15 residues. CDR3 DNA sequence: TGTGCCTGGAGTGCCGGTGGTAACCCTGGAAACACCATATATTTT. It encodes CAWSAGGNPGNTIYF.

This clonotype was seen many times. The chain couples TRBV6-1 to TRBJ2-1; 11 bases agree with TRBD2. The CDR3 spans 15 residues. Germline CDR1 is MNHNS and CDR2 is SASEGT. J lost 8 bases, V lost 5 bases, and 8 bases had no gene match. CDR3 coding DNA: TGTGCCAGCAGTCAACTAGCGGGAGTTCTGGATGAGCAGTTCTTC. Translating it yields CASSQLAGVLDEQFF.

This rearrangement joins TRBV6-1 to TRBJ2-7; weak D call: TRBD1 (6 bases). CDR3 size: 16 residues. Between the trimmed V and J ends, which lost 7 bases and 3 bases, there was a span of 22 bases. CDR1 MNHNS and CDR2 SASEGT come from the germline V gene. CDR3 DNA sequence: TGTGCCAGCACGCCAGGGGTGATATTGTCGTTCTACGAGCAGTACTTC. Amino acids: CASTPGVILSFYEQYF.

In its sample, this clonotype was seen many times. The J gene is TRBJ1-5, the V gene TRBV20-1, with 9 bases lining up with TRBD1. The V gene end was trimmed by 0 bases and the J gene end by 5 bases; junction bases not matched to a gene: 5. The germline gives CDR1 DFQATT, CDR2 SNEGSKA (reference sequence). The CDR3 contains 15 residues. CDR3 DNA: TGCAGTGCTAGAGACCGAGACAGGGGGGATCAGCCCCAGCATTTT. The encoded protein is CSARDRDRGDQPQHF.

This clonotype was seen repeatedly, ten times or more. The V gene is TRBV6-1, the J gene TRBJ2-1, with 11 bases identical to TRBD2. J was trimmed by 6 bases and V by 7 bases; bases with no gene match: 8. The germline V gene has CDR1 MNHNS and CDR2 SASEGT. CDR3 length: 15 amino acids. CDR3: CASNLAGGKPNEQFF. For the CDR3, the DNA is TGTGCCAGCAACCTAGCGGGGGGTAAGCCCAATGAGCAGTTCTTC.

This clonotype was found a few times. The rearrangement joins TRBV29-1 to TRBJ2-1; D is unclear. Trimming stripped 5 bases from V and 10 bases from J, with 6 bases between. The germline V gene has CDR1 SQVTM and CDR2 ANQGSEA. The CDR3 covers 9 residues. CDR3 region: CSVTEEQFF. The DNA of the CDR3 is TGCAGCGTTACGGAGGAGCAGTTCTTC.

This clonotype was seen many times. The rearrangement links TRBV20-1 to TRBJ2-5, with TRBD1 matching over 9 bases. The CDR3 has 14 residues. V was pared by 6 bases and J by 5 bases, with 10 bases of the junction left unmatched. Germline V gives CDR1 DFQATT, CDR2 SNEGSKA (reference sequence). CDR3 loop: CSATTGGGSETQYF. The CDR3 DNA reads as TGCAGTGCAACTACAGGGGGCGGGAGCGAGACCCAGTACTTC.

This clonotype was seen more than once but under ten times. This chain uses TRBV2 with TRBJ2-7; 8 nucleotides line up with TRBD2. The CDR3 spans 16 residues. Germline V gives CDR1 SNHLY, CDR2 FYNNEI. J was trimmed by 2 bases and V by 4 bases; bases with no gene match: 10. The CDR3 protein is CASSAVSLGLAYEQYF. The CDR3 nucleotides read TGTGCCAGCAGTGCCGTTAGCCTGGGACTAGCCTACGAGCAGTACTTC.

In this sample, this clonotype turned up many times. V usage is TRBV12-3 or TRBV12-4 and J usage is TRBJ1-1, with 9 bases fitting TRBD1. The CDR3 runs to 14 residues. Trimming took 6 bases from V and 11 from J; bases not matched to a gene: 13. This CDR3 is CASRFGQGLRVAFF. CDR3 bases: TGTGCCAGCAGATTCGGACAGGGGCTGCGCGTGGCTTTCTTT.

This clonotype was picked up one time. V and J are TRBV4-1 and TRBJ1-4, with D possibly TRBD1 on 6 matching bases. With 4 bases removed from V and 8 bases from J, the gap between germline ends came to 14 bases. The CDR3 is 14 amino acids. Germline values: CDR1 MGHRA, CDR2 YSYEKL. CDR3 in amino acids: CASSLEGVGEKLFF. Here the CDR3 DNA reads TGCGCCAGCAGCCTCGAGGGGGTTGGGGAAAAACTGTTTTTT.